The T cell receptor beta chain described here comes from a study of beta chain features in type 1 diabetes. Details on this clone: Its specificity is not known.

Every bit of the isolated RNA underwent reverse transcription, so sequencing read expressed TCRB transcripts. Method: immunoSEQ multiplex PCR; TCRdb's copy keeps in-frame clones and lacks some. The sample has nearly 700,000 clones; 13% are singletons. Study observations and caveats: For Type 1 diabetes patients, all four CD4+ subsets carried TCRB CDR3s that were moderately but significantly shorter.

Sequenced: naive CD4+ T cells from blood. The clonotype was recovered from a man aged 18 to 35 with type 1 diabetes.

The CDR3 protein is CASRNRAPGELFF. The CDR3 coding sequence is TGTGCCAGCAGAAACAGGGCGCCCGGGGAGCTGTTTTTT. The chain employs TRBV6-5 and TRBJ2-2; D is perhaps TRBD1 (6 bases). Trimming removed 6 bases from V and 6 bases from J, with 11 bases in between. The CDR3 has 13 residues. Germline V gene lookup returns CDR1 MNHEY and CDR2 SVGAGI.